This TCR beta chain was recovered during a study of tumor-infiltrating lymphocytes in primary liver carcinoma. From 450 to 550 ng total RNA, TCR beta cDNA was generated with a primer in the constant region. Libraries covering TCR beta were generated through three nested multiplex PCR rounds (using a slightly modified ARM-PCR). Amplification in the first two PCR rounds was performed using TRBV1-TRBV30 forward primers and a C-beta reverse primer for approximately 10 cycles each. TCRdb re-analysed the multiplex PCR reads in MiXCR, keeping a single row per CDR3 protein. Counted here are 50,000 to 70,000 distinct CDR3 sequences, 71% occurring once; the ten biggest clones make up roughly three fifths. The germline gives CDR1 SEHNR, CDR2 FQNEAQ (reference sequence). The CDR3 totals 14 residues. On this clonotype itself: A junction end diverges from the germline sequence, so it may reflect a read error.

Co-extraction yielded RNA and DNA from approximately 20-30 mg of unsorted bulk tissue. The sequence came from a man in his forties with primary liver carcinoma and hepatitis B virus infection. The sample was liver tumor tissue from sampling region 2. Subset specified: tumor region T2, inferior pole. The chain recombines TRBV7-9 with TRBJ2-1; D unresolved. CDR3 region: CVSSKSIRTNEQFF. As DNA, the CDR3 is TGTGTCAGCAGTAAAAGTATCCGGACCAATGAGCAGTTCTTC.